These T cell receptor beta chains were read from a single sample in a study of blood T cell repertoires in COVID-19. Generated by immunoSEQ multiplex PCR, the TCRdb table keeps only in-frame clones and is missing some. The data show around 150,000 clones, with approximately 84% seen just once and roughly 2.2% held by the top ten. The sample comprised peripheral blood. Every receptor here comes from a man between 70 and 80 years old with acute or convalescent COVID-19. The CDR3 runs from the conserved cysteine through the conserved F or W. D genes are given only for firm matches. A row's size may be missing; if present it is once, few, many or a size class.

size | J | D | V | DNA | CDR3
. | TRBJ2-7 | TRBD1 | TRBV7-2 | TGTGCCAGCAGCGGTCGGGACAGGGGGGACGAGCAGTACTTC | CASSGRDRGDEQYF
. | TRBJ1-2 | TRBD1 | TRBV2 | TGTGCCAGCAGTGGACAGGGGGCGAACTATGGCTACACCTTC | CASSGQGANYGYTF
. | TRBJ2-2 | TRBD1 | TRBV7-2 | TGTGCCAGCAGCTTACGAACAGGGGCCGGCGGGGAGCTGTTTTTT | CASSLRTGAGGELFF
. | TRBJ1-4 | . | TRBV5-1 | TGCGCCAGCAGCCCCGCCGGAGATATTTCCAATGAAAAACTGTTTTTT | CASSPAGDISNEKLFF
. | TRBJ2-4 | TRBD1 | TRBV5-1 | TGCGCCAGCAGCAGCACAGGGGATATGAACATTCAGTACTTC | CASSSTGDMNIQYF
. | TRBJ1-5 | . | TRBV9 | TGTGCCAGCAGCGTAGGAGCGGCAGAACATCAGCCCCAGCATTTT | CASSVGAAEHQPQHF
. | TRBJ1-5 | TRBD1 | TRBV5-8 | TGTGCCAGCAGCTTCCCAGGGGGTTGGGGCCAGCCCCAGCATTTT | CASSFPGGWGQPQHF
. | TRBJ2-3 | . | TRBV18 | TGTGCCAGCTCACCGATGGCAACGGGACTTAGCACAGATACGCAGTATTTT | CASSPMATGLSTDTQYF
. | TRBJ1-2 | . | TRBV12-3/TRBV12-4 | TGTGCCAGCAGTTTTGAGAACTATGGCTACACCTTC | CASSFENYGYTF
. | TRBJ1-1 | . | TRBV6-5 | TGTGCCAGCAAAAGTGGGGAGTGGATCACTGAAGCTTTCTTT | CASKSGEWITEAFF
. | TRBJ1-1 | . | TRBV28 | TGTGCCAGCAGCTCCTCAGGGGAACAGAACACTGAAGCTTTCTTT | CASSSSGEQNTEAFF
. | TRBJ1-2 | TRBD1 | TRBV19 | TGTGCCAGTAGTGCTTACGACAGGGGCGGCTACACCTTC | CASSAYDRGGYTF
. | TRBJ2-7 | . | TRBV28 | TGTGCCAGCAGACCCGCCCTGGCCTCCTACGAGCAGTACTTC | CASRPALASYEQYF
few | TRBJ2-1 | . | TRBV28 | TGTGCCAGCCTCCTTAGCTCCTACAATGAGCAGTTCTTC | CASLLSSYNEQFF